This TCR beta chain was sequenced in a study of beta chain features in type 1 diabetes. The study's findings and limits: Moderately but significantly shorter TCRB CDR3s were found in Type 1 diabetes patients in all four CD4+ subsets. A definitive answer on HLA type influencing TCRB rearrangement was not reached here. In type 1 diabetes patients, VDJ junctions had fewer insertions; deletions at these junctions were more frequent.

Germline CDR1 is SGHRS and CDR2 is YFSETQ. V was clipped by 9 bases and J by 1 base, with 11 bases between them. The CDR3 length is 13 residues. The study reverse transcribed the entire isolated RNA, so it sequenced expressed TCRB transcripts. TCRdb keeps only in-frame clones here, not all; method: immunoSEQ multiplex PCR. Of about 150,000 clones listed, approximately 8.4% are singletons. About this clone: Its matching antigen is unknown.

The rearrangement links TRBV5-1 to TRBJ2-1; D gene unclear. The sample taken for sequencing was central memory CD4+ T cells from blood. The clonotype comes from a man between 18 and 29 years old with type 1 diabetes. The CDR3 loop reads CATGEDSYNEQFF. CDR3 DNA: TGCGCCACCGGAGAGGATTCCTACAATGAGCAGTTCTTC.